This is a list of T cell receptor beta chains from one sample in a study of vaccination and CD4 T cells after COVID-19. TCRdb re-called the PCR reads through MiXCR, storing one row per CDR3 protein. Of about 13,000 distinct CDR3 sequences in the sample, roughly 41% were seen once. No antigen has been assigned to these receptors. This material consisted of CD4+ T cells from blood, cultured in vitro, taken after SARS-CoV-2 vaccination. These receptors were obtained from a human donor who had recovered from COVID-19. CDR3s include the opening cysteine and the closing phenylalanine or tryptophan. The D gene is left open where the match is weak. Not all rows give a size; the values are once, few, many and, for expanded clones, a class.

size: -
length: 14
V: TRBV27
J: TRBJ2-5
D: TRBD1
CDR3: CASSFSGQEETQYF
DNA: TGTGCCAGCAGTTTCTCCGGACAGGAAGAGACCCAGTACTTC

size: few
length: 15
V: TRBV11-2
J: TRBJ2-1
D: TRBD2
CDR3: CASSARTSSYNEQFF
DNA: TGTGCCAGCAGCGCCCGGACTAGCTCCTACAATGAGCAGTTCTTC

size: few
length: 13
V: TRBV6-4
J: TRBJ2-1
D: -
CDR3: CASSVSGGYEQFF
DNA: TGTGCCAGCAGTGTGAGTGGGGGCTATGAGCAGTTCTTC

size: -
length: 13
V: TRBV6-1
J: TRBJ2-7
D: -
CDR3: CASSESRGYEQYF
DNA: TGTGCCAGCAGTGAATCTAGGGGCTACGAGCAGTACTTC

size: few
length: 14
V: TRBV4-1
J: TRBJ1-2
D: -
CDR3: CASSQVRGDYGYTF
DNA: TGCGCCAGCAGCCAAGTCCGGGGTGACTATGGCTACACCTTC

size: -
length: 15
V: TRBV5-1
J: TRBJ2-7
D: TRBD1
CDR3: CASSRIGTGPYEQYF
DNA: TGCGCCAGCAGCCGAATAGGGACAGGGCCCTACGAGCAGTACTTC

size: -
length: 13
V: TRBV6-1
J: TRBJ2-3
D: TRBD2
CDR3: CASTPGGTDTQYF
DNA: TGTGCCAGTACCCCGGGAGGTACAGATACGCAGTATTTT

size: -
length: 14
V: TRBV21-1
J: TRBJ1-5
D: -
CDR3: CASSPAPGGQPQHF
DNA: TGTGCCAGCAGCCCTGCCCCGGGAGGCCAGCCCCAGCATTTT

size: few
length: 14
V: TRBV27
J: TRBJ1-6
D: -
CDR3: CASSSTAHNSPLHF
DNA: TGTGCCAGCAGTTCGACGGCACATAATTCACCCCTCCACTTT

size: few
length: 15
V: TRBV20-1
J: TRBJ1-1
D: -
CDR3: CSAPSAGRPNTEAFF
DNA: TGCAGTGCCCCCTCGGCAGGTCGACCTAACACTGAAGCTTTCTTT

size: -
length: 17
V: TRBV28
J: TRBJ1-1
D: TRBD1
CDR3: CASSPLGGGTENTEAFF
DNA: TGTGCCAGCAGTCCCCTGGGAGGGGGCACGGAGAACACTGAAGCTTTCTTT

size: few
length: 14
V: TRBV19
J: TRBJ1-1
D: -
CDR3: CASSPDRVNTEAFF
DNA: TGTGCCAGTAGCCCCGACCGCGTGAACACTGAAGCTTTCTTT

size: few
length: 13
V: TRBV28
J: TRBJ1-1
D: TRBD1
CDR3: CASSPTGVAEAFF
DNA: TGTGCCAGCAGTCCAACAGGGGTAGCTGAAGCTTTCTTT

size: few
length: 14
V: TRBV10-1
J: TRBJ1-5
D: TRBD1
CDR3: CASSVSGGDQPQHF
DNA: TGCGCCAGCAGTGTATCAGGGGGTGATCAGCCCCAGCATTTT

size: once
length: 13
V: TRBV6-1
J: TRBJ1-1
D: -
CDR3: CASRLQGNTEAFF
DNA: TGTGCCAGCAGATTACAGGGGAACACTGAAGCTTTCTTT

size: -
length: 15
V: TRBV7-2
J: TRBJ1-5
D: -
CDR3: CASSLDPGANQPQRF
DNA: TGTGCCAGCAGCTTAGATCCAGGGGCGAATCAGCCCCAGCGTTTT

size: -
length: 13
V: TRBV7-7
J: TRBJ2-7
D: -
CDR3: CASSNGLAYEQYF
DNA: TGTGCCAGCAGCAACGGGCTTGCCTACGAGCAGTACTTC

size: few
length: 13
V: TRBV15
J: TRBJ1-1
D: -
CDR3: CATTRVGNTEAFF
DNA: TGTGCCACTACTCGGGTCGGGAACACTGAAGCTTTCTTT

size: -
length: 18
V: TRBV20-1
J: TRBJ2-6
D: TRBD1
CDR3: CSADPSGQGLSGANVLTF
DNA: TGCAGTGCTGACCCCTCGGGACAGGGATTATCTGGGGCCAACGTCCTGACTTTC

size: once
length: 15
V: TRBV19
J: TRBJ2-2
D: -
CDR3: CASSIGTRNTGELFF
DNA: TGTGCCAGTAGTATAGGCACAAGGAACACCGGGGAGCTGTTTTTT

size: few
length: 12
V: TRBV12-3/TRBV12-4
J: TRBJ1-2
D: -
CDR3: CASRVGNYGYTF
DNA: TGTGCCAGCAGGGTGGGTAACTATGGCTACACCTTC

size: -
length: 17
V: TRBV19
J: TRBJ2-1
D: -
CDR3: CATSPLAKSYQTPEQFF
DNA: TGTGCCACCTCCCCTCTGGCCAAAAGCTATCAAACGCCTGAGCAGTTCTTC

size: -
length: 14
V: TRBV2
J: TRBJ2-7
D: -
CDR3: CASSEQGLSYEQYF
DNA: TGTGCCAGCAGTGAACAGGGGTTGAGCTACGAGCAGTACTTC

size: -
length: 16
V: TRBV4-1
J: TRBJ2-5
D: TRBD2
CDR3: CASSQDWEGIRETQYF
DNA: TGCGCCAGCAGCCAAGATTGGGAGGGAATCCGGGAGACCCAGTACTTC

size: -
length: 15
V: TRBV6-4
J: TRBJ2-1
D: -
CDR3: CASSDSEDSYNEQFF
DNA: TGTGCCAGCAGTGACTCCGAGGACTCCTACAATGAGCAGTTCTTC

size: few
length: 16
V: TRBV20-1
J: TRBJ2-1
D: TRBD2
CDR3: CSARDRSGSSYNEQFF
DNA: TGCAGTGCTAGAGATCGGAGCGGGAGCTCCTACAATGAGCAGTTCTTC

size: few
length: 13
V: TRBV20-1
J: TRBJ1-6
D: TRBD1
CDR3: CSARQGYNSPLHF
DNA: TGCAGTGCCCGACAGGGCTATAATTCACCCCTCCACTTT

size: -
length: 13
V: TRBV4-3
J: TRBJ1-3
D: -
CDR3: CASSQDRGNTIYF
DNA: TGCGCCAGCAGCCAAGATCGGGGAAACACCATATATTTT

size: -
length: 12
V: TRBV12-3/TRBV12-4
J: TRBJ1-2
D: TRBD1
CDR3: CAARGARYGYTF
DNA: TGTGCCGCCAGGGGGGCGCGGTATGGCTACACCTTC

size: -
length: 13
V: TRBV19
J: TRBJ1-6
D: -
CDR3: CASSPSSNSPLHF
DNA: TGTGCCAGTAGTCCCTCCTCGAATTCACCCCTCCACTTT

size: few
length: 13
V: TRBV12-3/TRBV12-4
J: TRBJ1-1
D: -
CDR3: CASSLLRDTEAFF
DNA: TGTGCCAGCAGTCTGCTCCGGGACACTGAAGCTTTCTTT

size: few
length: 11
V: TRBV24-1
J: TRBJ1-2
D: -
CDR3: CATSDGTGYTF
DNA: TGTGCCACCAGTGACGGGACAGGCTACACCTTC

size: -
length: 14
V: TRBV9
J: TRBJ1-5
D: -
CDR3: CASSVGDSNQPQHF
DNA: TGTGCCAGCAGCGTAGGGGATAGCAATCAGCCCCAGCATTTT

size: -
length: 14
V: TRBV7-8
J: TRBJ2-5
D: -
CDR3: CASSRTGVQETQYF
DNA: TGTGCCAGCAGCCGCACAGGCGTACAAGAGACCCAGTACTTC

size: -
length: 18
V: TRBV12-3/TRBV12-4
J: TRBJ2-3
D: TRBD2
CDR3: CASSFYVAGGPSADTQYF
DNA: TGTGCCAGCAGTTTTTATGTAGCGGGAGGGCCCTCAGCAGATACGCAGTATTTT

size: -
length: 18
V: TRBV20-1
J: TRBJ2-5
D: TRBD2
CDR3: CSARAVRAGGLIQETQYF
DNA: TGCAGTGCTAGAGCGGTTCGAGCGGGAGGCCTTATCCAAGAGACCCAGTACTTC

size: few
length: 15
V: TRBV7-2
J: TRBJ1-1
D: TRBD1
CDR3: CASRDRGGFNTEAFF
DNA: TGTGCCAGCAGGGACAGGGGGGGATTCAACACTGAAGCTTTCTTT

size: -
length: 13
V: TRBV12-3/TRBV12-4
J: TRBJ1-1
D: TRBD1
CDR3: CASRGQGNTEAFF
DNA: TGTGCCAGCAGAGGACAGGGGAACACTGAAGCTTTCTTT

size: -
length: 16
V: TRBV21-1
J: TRBJ1-3
D: -
CDR3: CASSKELNRAGNTIYF
DNA: TGTGCCAGCAGCAAAGAACTAAACAGGGCTGGAAACACCATATATTTT

size: -
length: 17
V: TRBV19
J: TRBJ1-6
D: -
CDR3: CASSPQISGTNGSPLHF
DNA: TGTGCCAGTAGTCCCCAAATCTCCGGGACTAATGGTTCACCCCTCCACTTT

size: -
length: 13
V: TRBV27
J: TRBJ2-3
D: TRBD2
CDR3: CASRGGGTDTQYF
DNA: TGTGCCAGCAGGGGAGGGGGCACAGATACGCAGTATTTT